The 18 T cell receptor beta chains given below trace back to one sample, sequenced in a study of cytomegalovirus exposure and HLA in healthy donors. The PCR made use of 60 Vbeta and 13 Jbeta primers. The protocol was immunoSEQ multiplex PCR, while the TCRdb copy is restricted to in-frame clones and leaves out a portion. The sample includes hundreds of thousands of clones, around 80% of them seen just once. The sequenced sample was PBMCs. The receptors come from a woman aged 40 to 55 in good health and CMV-seronegative.

The CDR3 here is CASSSDEQFF. The CDR3 DNA sequence: TGTGCCAGTTCCTCAGATGAGCAGTTCTTC. The chain carries TRBV30 and TRBJ2-1; no firm D call. The CDR3 sequence is 10 residues long. The V gene lost 8 bases and the J gene lost 8 bases, with 10 bases spanning the gap. Per germline, CDR1 GTSNPN and CDR2 SVGIG (reference sequence).

The chain carries TRBV7-2 and TRBJ2-5; 11 nucleotides match TRBD2. The CDR3 extends over 17 amino acids. V was clipped by 1 base and J by 5 bases; unmatched bases: 9. From germline, CDR1 is SGHTA and CDR2 FQGNSA. The CDR3 nucleotides read TGTGCCAGCAGCTTAGGGGGGCTAGCGGGGGGAGTTGAGACCCAGTACTTC. It specifies CASSLGGLAGGVETQYF.

The rearrangement joins TRBV5-6 to TRBJ1-5, with 7 bases identical to TRBD1. Unmatched junction bases numbered 14, after V lost 8 bases and J lost 6 bases. The germline gives CDR1 SGHDT, CDR2 YYEEEE. The CDR3 totals 15 residues. The CDR3 spells CARRRFQGDAQPQHF. CDR3 nucleotides: TGTGCCAGGCGACGATTTCAGGGGGATGCTCAGCCCCAGCATTTT.

The chain combines TRBV7-9 with TRBJ2-7; 12 bases line up with TRBD1. Germline assignment: CDR1 SEHNR and CDR2 FQNEAQ (reference sequence). Losses at the gene ends were 6 bases for V and 4 bases for J; bases not matched to a gene: 10. The CDR3 totals 16 residues. The CDR3 DNA is TGTGCCAGCAGGCCAGGCGGGACAGGGGGCGCGTACGAGCAGTACTTC. It encodes CASRPGGTGGAYEQYF.

The V gene is TRBV10-3, the J gene TRBJ2-5, with 8 bases identical to TRBD1. The DNA matches TRBJ2-7 better at its end, which makes the J call doubtful. The CDR3 is 14 amino acids. From germline, CDR1 is ENHRY and CDR2 SYGVKD. CDR3 sequence reads: CAISEGQGAYEQYF. CDR3 DNA: TGTGCCATCAGTGAGGGACAGGGCGCCTACGAGCAGTACTTC.

This chain uses TRBV4-1 with TRBJ2-3, with 11 nucleotides matching TRBD1. J lost 0 bases, V lost 2 bases, and 4 bases had no gene match. Germline V gene data show CDR1 as MGHRA and CDR2 as YSYEKL. The CDR3 spans 17 residues. The CDR3 region is CASSQSGTGGSTDTQYF. The CDR3 nucleotides are TGCGCCAGCAGCCAATCCGGGACAGGGGGGAGCACAGATACGCAGTATTTT.

The rearrangement joins TRBV18 to TRBJ1-2, with 7 bases aligning to TRBD1. Germline values: CDR1 KGHSH, CDR2 LQKENI. The CDR3 sequence is 14 residues long. Unmatched junction bases numbered 7, after V lost 1 base and J lost 8 bases. CDR3 sequence (DNA): TGTGCCAGCTCACCACGTCCCGGGACAGAGGGCTACACCTTC. It yields the protein CASSPRPGTEGYTF. The full variable domain, with the rest looked up from reference TRBV18 and TRBJ1-2, is NAGVMQNPRHLVRRRGQEARLRCSPMKGHSHVYWYRQLPEEGLKFMVYLQKENIIDESGMPKERFSAEFPKEGPSILRIQQVVRGDSAAYFCASSPRPGTEGYTFGSGTRLTVV.

The chain employs TRBV7-3 and TRBJ2-1; D is possibly TRBD2 (6 bases). V was cut by 1 base and J by 9 bases, with 7 bases left in between. The length of the CDR3 is 12 residues. CDR1 SGHTA and CDR2 FQGTGA come from the germline V gene. The CDR3 nucleotides read TGTGCCAGCAGCTTAATGGGGGGTGAGCAGTTCTTC. It codes for CASSLMGGEQFF.

The rearrangement uses TRBV4-2 and TRBJ1-1, with a possible D match to TRBD1 (6 bases). The V end was cut by 3 bases, the J end by 1 base, with 9 bases between. Per germline, CDR1 LGHNA and CDR2 YNFKEQ. This CDR3 is built from 14 residues. CDR3 protein: CASSHQQGNTEAFF. CDR3 DNA sequence: TGTGCCAGCAGCCATCAACAGGGGAACACTGAAGCTTTCTTT.

The rearrangement uses TRBV5-4 and TRBJ1-2; 9 bases agree with TRBD1. The CDR3 length is 14 residues. The V and J ends lost 5 bases and 3 bases, in that order; junction bases with no gene match: 5. The germline V gene encodes CDR1 SGHNT and CDR2 YYREEE (reference sequence). The CDR3 DNA sequence: TGTGCCAGCAGAACAGGGGGCAGTGACTATGGCTACACCTTC. Translation: CASRTGGSDYGYTF. The full variable domain, its missing parts supplied by reference TRBV5-4 and TRBJ1-2, is ETGVTQSPTHLIKTRGQQVTLRCSSQSGHNTVSWYQQALGQGPQFIFQYYREEENGRGNFPPRFSGLQFPNYSSELNVNALELDDSALYLCASRTGGSDYGYTFGSGTRLTVV.

The chain has TRBV7-9 and TRBJ2-5; D is uncertain. Trimming removed 6 bases from V and 5 bases from J, with 7 bases in between. This CDR3 spans 11 amino acids. CDR1 and CDR2 (germline): SEHNR, FQNEAQ (reference sequence). As DNA, the CDR3 is TGTGCCAGCAGTTGGAGCGAGACCCAGTACTTC. Its protein is CASSWSETQYF.

This chain connects TRBV30 to TRBJ1-2; D unclear. This CDR3 is built from 14 residues. Trimming left V 2 bases short and J 0 bases short, with 10 bases between. Germline assignment: CDR1 GTSNPN and CDR2 SVGIG (reference sequence). CDR3 sequence: CAWSRPGPNYGYTF. In nucleotides, the CDR3 is TGTGCCTGGAGTCGCCCGGGTCCTAACTATGGCTACACCTTC.

The chain's CDR3 is CASRSSSGSYNEQFF. CDR3 nucleotides: TGCGCCAGCAGATCAAGCTCCGGCTCCTACAATGAGCAGTTCTTC. The V gene is TRBV5-1, the J gene TRBJ2-1; no clear D. Deletions cut 5 bases from V and 0 bases from J, with 12 bases between. This CDR3 is 15 amino acids long. The germline CDR1 and CDR2 sequences are SGHRS and YFSETQ.

The CDR3 is CASSLAGAETQYF. Here the CDR3 DNA reads TGTGCCAGCAGCTTAGCGGGGGCAGAGACCCAGTACTTC. The V call is TRBV7-9, the J call TRBJ2-5; D possibly corresponds to TRBD1 (6 bases). The V gene lost 0 bases and the J gene lost 4 bases, with 6 bases spanning the gap. This CDR3 has 13 amino acids. Per germline, CDR1 SEHNR and CDR2 FQNEAQ (reference sequence).

This clone was counted between two and nine times. The V call is TRBV6-5, the J call TRBJ2-3, with D perhaps matching TRBD1 (6 bases). Germline V CDR1 and CDR2: MNHEY, SVGAGI. CDR3 length: 15 amino acids. V was trimmed by 5 bases and J by 3 bases, leaving 15 bases between them. CDR3 DNA: TGTGCCAGCAGTCGGAGTGGGGGCTGGACAGATACGCAGTATTTT. Its translation is CASSRSGGWTDTQYF.

The chain is built from TRBV7-3 and TRBJ2-1; 12 positions agree with TRBD2. J gave up 10 bases and V 5 bases, and 15 bases lay outside the gene matches. Germline values: CDR1 SGHTA, CDR2 FQGTGA. This CDR3 has 17 amino acids. The DNA for the CDR3 is TGTGCCAGCAGCCTCCCCGGACTAGCGGGATTCGCAGGGGAGCAGTTCTTC. It translates to CASSLPGLAGFAGEQFF.

In DNA form, the CDR3 reads TGTGCCAGCAGTGAACAAGGAGGGATAGGGGAAAAACTGTTTTTT. This sequence encodes CASSEQGGIGEKLFF. V and J are TRBV25-1 and TRBJ1-4, with unresolved D. The CDR3 has 15 residues. Germline V gene lookup returns CDR1 MGHDK and CDR2 SYGVNS. V was pared by 2 bases and J by 8 bases, with 15 bases between.

This sequence joins TRBV5-1 and TRBJ2-5; TRBD2 matches 14 bases. The J call may be incorrect, as the DNA end agrees better with TRBJ2-7. Germline assignment: CDR1 SGHRS and CDR2 YFSETQ. The CDR3 covers 18 residues. The CDR3, as DNA: TGCGCCAGCAGCTTGGCCGGGACTAGCGGGGGTTTAACCTACGAGCAGTACTTC. The encoded protein is CASSLAGTSGGLTYEQYF.